This record covers a single TCR beta chain. Germline loops: CDR1 SGHAT, CDR2 FQNNGV. The ends lost 5 bases at V and 2 bases at J; junction bases unmatched: 3. The CDR3 runs to 16 residues. The sample comes from a study of blood T cell repertoires in COVID-19. Study context: Nucleic acid was either cDNA or gDNA, and it came from T cells, B-cell-depleted T cells, or PBMCs.

The data were produced by immunoSEQ multiplex PCR, yet TCRdb's version contains in-frame clones alone and is incomplete. The sample has about 140,000 clones; around 90% are singletons. Sequenced: peripheral blood. The V call is TRBV11-2, the J call TRBJ2-2; 12 nucleotides line up with TRBD2. This clonotype was sampled from a man between 60 and 75 years old with active or convalescent COVID-19. The DNA of the CDR3 is TGTGCCAGCAGCCCGGGACTAGCGGGCAACACCGGGGAGCTGTTTTTT. Translated: CASSPGLAGNTGELFF.